Below, 8 T cell receptor beta chains from the same sample are listed, as sequenced in a study of T cells after yellow fever vaccination. TCRdb re-analysed the 5' RACE reads in MiXCR, keeping a single row per CDR3 protein. The repertoire holds about 350,000 distinct CDR3 sequences, with less than 9.5% as singletons. Specimen: PBMCs, collected roughly seven weeks after the first yellow fever vaccination. These receptors came from a man between 18 and 29 years old who received the YFV17D yellow fever vaccine.

The table lists this clonotype with a few counts. V is TRBV6-1 and J is TRBJ1-1, with D unresolved. Trimming cost V 6 bases and J 3 bases, with 8 bases left between them. The CDR3 length is 12 residues. The germline V gene has CDR1 MNHNS and CDR2 SASEGT. The CDR3 protein is CASRWTDTEAFF. CDR3 nucleotides: TGTGCCAGCAGATGGACGGACACTGAAGCTTTCTTT.

In its sample, this clonotype was seen a few times. The gene calls are TRBV20-1 and TRBJ2-5; D remains unclear. Germline loops: CDR1 DFQATT, CDR2 SNEGSKA (reference sequence). The CDR3 has 13 amino acids. Trimming removed 1 base from V and 4 bases from J, with 10 bases in between. CDR3 in DNA: TGCAGTGCTAGAGGGTCACAGCGAGAGACCCAGTACTTC. It encodes CSARGSQRETQYF.

This clonotype was recorded at least ten times. The chain links TRBV20-1 to TRBJ2-7; D is unclear. CDR1 is DFQATT, CDR2 SNEGSKA, per germline (reference sequence). V lost 6 bases, J lost 4 bases, and 19 bases lay in between. This CDR3 comprises 14 residues. CDR3 sequence reads: CSAPHPGSVYEQYF. The CDR3 coding sequence is TGCAGTGCGCCCCACCCCGGGTCTGTATACGAGCAGTACTTC.

The V call is TRBV28, the J call TRBJ2-1; 10 nucleotides align to TRBD1. The CDR3 loop spans 15 amino acids. Germline values: CDR1 MDHEN, CDR2 SYDVKM. V lost 6 bases to trimming and J lost 5 bases; unmatched junction nucleotides: 7. Written as DNA, the CDR3 is TGTGCCAGCAGCCTTCCGGGACAGGGGAACAATGAGCAGTTCTTC. This translates into CASSLPGQGNNEQFF.

J is TRBJ2-5 and V is TRBV5-1, with 9 nucleotides matching TRBD1. J lost 5 bases, V lost 3 bases, and 5 bases had no gene match. This CDR3 is built from 14 residues. Per the germline V gene, CDR1 is SGHRS and CDR2 is YFSETQ. The CDR3 protein is CASSWDRAGETQYF. The CDR3 DNA follows: TGCGCCAGCAGCTGGGACAGGGCGGGCGAGACCCAGTACTTC.

V is TRBV28 and J is TRBJ2-7, with D tentatively TRBD1 or TRBD2 (5 bases each). There are 12 residues in the CDR3. The germline V gene encodes CDR1 MDHEN and CDR2 SYDVKM. V was cut by 4 bases and J by 6 bases, with 10 bases left in between. In nucleotides, the CDR3 is TGTGCCAGCAGTTCCGGGGCCCGCGAGCAGTACGTC. This encodes CASSSGAREQYV.

The chain couples TRBV6-1 to TRBJ2-5, with D maybe TRBD2 (6 bases). Germline CDR1 reads MNHNS; CDR2 reads SASEGT. Trimming shortened V by 5 bases and J by 4 bases, and 20 bases separated the two germline ends. CDR3 length equals 16 residues. This CDR3 reads CASSTPPGLPGETQYF. The CDR3 DNA reads TGTGCCAGCAGTACCCCTCCGGGACTCCCGGGAGAGACCCAGTACTTC.

The chain combines TRBV30 with TRBJ1-5; 7 bases fit TRBD1. CDR3 length: 14 residues. Germline V lookup: CDR1 GTSNPN, CDR2 SVGIG (reference sequence). The V segment lost 3 bases and the J segment 1 base; nucleotides outside the gene matches: 3. Here the CDR3 reads CAWSIRGSNQPQHF. CDR3 sequence (DNA): TGTGCCTGGAGCATCAGGGGGAGCAATCAGCCCCAGCATTTT.